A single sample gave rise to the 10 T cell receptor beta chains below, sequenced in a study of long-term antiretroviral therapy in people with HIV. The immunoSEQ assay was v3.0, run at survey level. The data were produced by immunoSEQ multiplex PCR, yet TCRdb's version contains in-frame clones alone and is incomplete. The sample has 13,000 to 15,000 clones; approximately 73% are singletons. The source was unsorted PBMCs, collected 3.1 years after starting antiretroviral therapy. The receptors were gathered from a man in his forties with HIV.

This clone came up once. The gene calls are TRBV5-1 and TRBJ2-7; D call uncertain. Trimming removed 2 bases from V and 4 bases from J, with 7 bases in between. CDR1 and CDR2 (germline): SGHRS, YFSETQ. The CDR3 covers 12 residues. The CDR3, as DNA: TGCGCCAGCAGCTTTGCCAGGTACGAGCAGTACTTC. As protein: CASSFARYEQYF.

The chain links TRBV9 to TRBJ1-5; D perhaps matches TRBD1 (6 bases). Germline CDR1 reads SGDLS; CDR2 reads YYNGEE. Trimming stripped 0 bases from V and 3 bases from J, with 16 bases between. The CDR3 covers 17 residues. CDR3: CASSVESGQGSNQPQHF. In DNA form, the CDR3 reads TGTGCCAGCAGCGTAGAAAGCGGGCAGGGGTCCAATCAGCCCCAGCATTTT.

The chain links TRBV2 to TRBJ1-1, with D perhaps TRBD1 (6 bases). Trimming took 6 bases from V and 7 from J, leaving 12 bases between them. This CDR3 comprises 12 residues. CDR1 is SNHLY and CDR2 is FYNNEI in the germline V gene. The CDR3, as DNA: TGTGCCAGCAGCGGACAGACCATTGAAGCTTTCTTT. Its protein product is CASSGQTIEAFF.

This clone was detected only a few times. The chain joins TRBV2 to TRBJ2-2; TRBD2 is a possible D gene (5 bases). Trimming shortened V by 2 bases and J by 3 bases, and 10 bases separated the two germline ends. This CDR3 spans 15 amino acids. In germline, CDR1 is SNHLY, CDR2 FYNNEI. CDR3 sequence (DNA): TGTGCCAGCAGTGAATGGACTCAATACACCGGGGAGCTGTTTTTT. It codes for CASSEWTQYTGELFF.

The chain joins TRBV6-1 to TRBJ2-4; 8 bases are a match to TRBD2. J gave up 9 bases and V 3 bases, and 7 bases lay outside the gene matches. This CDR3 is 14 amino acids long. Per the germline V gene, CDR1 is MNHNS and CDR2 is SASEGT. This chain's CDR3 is CASSDNGGGGIQYF. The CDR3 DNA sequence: TGTGCCAGCAGTGACAACGGGGGGGGAGGCATTCAGTACTTC.

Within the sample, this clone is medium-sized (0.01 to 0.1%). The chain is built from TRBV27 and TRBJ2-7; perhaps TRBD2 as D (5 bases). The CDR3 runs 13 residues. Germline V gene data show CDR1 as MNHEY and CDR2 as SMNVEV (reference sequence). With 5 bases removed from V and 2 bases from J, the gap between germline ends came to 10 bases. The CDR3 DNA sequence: TGTGCCAGCAGTATCCAAGCGGCCTACGAGCAGTACTTC. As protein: CASSIQAAYEQYF.

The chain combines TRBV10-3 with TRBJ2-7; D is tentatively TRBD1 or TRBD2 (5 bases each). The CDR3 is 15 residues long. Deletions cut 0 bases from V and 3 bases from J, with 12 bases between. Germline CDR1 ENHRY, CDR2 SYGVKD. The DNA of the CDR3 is TGTGCCATCAGTGAGTCGACGGGGCAACACTACGAGCAGTACTTC. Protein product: CAISESTGQHYEQYF.

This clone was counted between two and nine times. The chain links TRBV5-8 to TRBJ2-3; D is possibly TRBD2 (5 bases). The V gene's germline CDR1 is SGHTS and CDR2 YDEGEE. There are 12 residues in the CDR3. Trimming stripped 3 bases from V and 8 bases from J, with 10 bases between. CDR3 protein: CASSWERRTQYF. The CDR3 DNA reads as TGTGCCAGCAGCTGGGAGCGGCGTACGCAGTATTTT.

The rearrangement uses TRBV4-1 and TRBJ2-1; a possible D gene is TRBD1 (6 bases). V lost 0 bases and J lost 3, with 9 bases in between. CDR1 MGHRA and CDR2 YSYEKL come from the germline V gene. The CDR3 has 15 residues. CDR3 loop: CASSQERGNYNEQFF. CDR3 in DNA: TGCGCCAGCAGCCAAGAAAGGGGGAACTACAATGAGCAGTTCTTC.

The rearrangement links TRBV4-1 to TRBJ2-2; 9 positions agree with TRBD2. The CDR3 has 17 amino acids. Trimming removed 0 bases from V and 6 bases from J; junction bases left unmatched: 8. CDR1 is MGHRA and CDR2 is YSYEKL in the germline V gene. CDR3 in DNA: TGCGCCAGCAGCCAAGAGCGGGGGGGGACCCCAGCCGGGGAGCTGTTTTTT. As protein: CASSQERGGTPAGELFF.